The 28 T cell receptor beta chains presented below share a single source sample, sequenced in a study of control samples from healthy donors and cancer patients (dated by TCRdb to about 2020). The library was produced with the immunoSEQ multiplex PCR assay. TCRdb mirrors the immuneACCESS table, restricted to in-frame sequences. Some clones are absent from its copies; in checked studies, under half trace to an unresolved V gene, and the reason for the others is unknown. This sample lists more than 90,000 clones; about 89% were detected once. The ten largest clones take up approximately 8.3% of the sample. The sample taken for sequencing was blood. These receptors were taken from a man under 40 in good health.

The chain combines TRBV24-1 with TRBJ1-6; D might be TRBD1 (5 bases). There are 15 residues in the CDR3. Germline V gene lookup returns CDR1 KGHDR and CDR2 SFDVKD. V was pared by 3 bases and J by 3 bases, with 8 bases between. CDR3 amino acids: CATSDGQNYNSPLHF. CDR3 sequence (DNA): TGTGCCACCAGTGATGGACAAAACTATAATTCACCCCTCCACTTT.

V gene TRBV10-3 combines with J gene TRBJ1-5, with D perhaps TRBD1 (5 bases). V was pared by 0 bases and J by 2 bases, with 11 bases between. This CDR3 is built from 16 residues. CDR1 ENHRY and CDR2 SYGVKD come from the germline V gene. CDR3 in DNA: TGTGCCATCAGTGAGTCGGCCGGGGGAGGCAATCAGCCCCAGCATTTT. Translation: CAISESAGGGNQPQHF.

The genes are TRBV28 and TRBJ1-1; D is undetermined. Trimming cost V 4 bases and J 3 bases, with 6 bases left between them. This CDR3 has 12 residues. CDR1 is MDHEN and CDR2 is SYDVKM in the germline V gene. This CDR3 reads CASSSMDTEAFF. CDR3 DNA sequence: TGTGCCAGCAGTTCGATGGACACTGAAGCTTTCTTT.

The chain couples TRBV28 to TRBJ1-5, with D possibly TRBD1 on 6 matching bases. This CDR3 is built from 13 residues. The V end lost 7 bases, the J end lost 7 bases, and 14 bases lay between the germline ends. The germline V gene has CDR1 MDHEN and CDR2 SYDVKM. As DNA, the CDR3 is TGTGCCAGCATGATCGGGGGCTTCCAGCCCCAGCATTTT. Residues: CASMIGGFQPQHF.

The V and J genes are TRBV28 and TRBJ1-2; the D gene is possibly TRBD1 (5 bases). The germline gives CDR1 MDHEN, CDR2 SYDVKM. The CDR3 totals 15 residues. V was clipped by 3 bases and J by 7 bases, with 18 bases between them. The CDR3 coding sequence is TGTGCCAGCAGTTTCTCAATCAGGGTGGGGTTTGGCTACACCTTC. This encodes CASSFSIRVGFGYTF.

The CDR3 nucleotides read TGTGCCAGCAGTTCCGGTCAGGGATCCTACGAGCAGTACTTC. Amino acids: CASSSGQGSYEQYF. The rearrangement joins TRBV6-6 to TRBJ2-7, with D perhaps matching TRBD1 (5 bases). The CDR3 extends over 14 amino acids. Trimming stripped 4 bases from V and 1 base from J, with 11 bases between. Germline V gene lookup returns CDR1 MNHNY and CDR2 SVGAGI (reference sequence).

The chain couples TRBV11-2 to TRBJ2-1, with D perhaps TRBD2 (6 bases). Germline V CDR1 and CDR2: SGHAT, FQNNGV. V was trimmed by 2 bases and J by 2 bases, leaving 10 bases between them. The CDR3 consists of 15 residues. The CDR3 DNA follows: TGTGCCAGCAGCTTACTCGGCGGGGCCTACAATGAGCAGTTCTTC. Protein product: CASSLLGGAYNEQFF.

The rearrangement uses TRBV6-5 and TRBJ2-3, with 13 bases fitting TRBD2. V trimming: 6 bases; J trimming: 4 bases; junction bases outside the gene matches: 4. This CDR3 spans 15 amino acids. Germline values: CDR1 MNHEY, CDR2 SVGAGI. The DNA for the CDR3 is TGTGCCAGCAGAACTAGCGGGAGGGAGTCAGATACGCAGTATTTT. Encoded protein: CASRTSGRESDTQYF.

V is TRBV11-1 and J is TRBJ2-3; no reliable D call. The CDR3 spans 13 residues. Looked up from germline, CDR1 is SGHAT and CDR2 is FQDESV (reference sequence). Trimming took off 5 bases at V and 6 bases at J, with 12 bases between the two ends. The CDR3 coding sequence is TGTGCCAGCAGCCGAAGTAGACTGGATACGCAGTATTTT. Its translation is CASSRSRLDTQYF.

The chain uses TRBV29-1 and TRBJ2-7; the D call may be TRBD1 or TRBD2 (5 bases each). With 1 base removed from V and 5 bases from J, the gap between germline ends came to 18 bases. Germline V lookup: CDR1 SQVTM, CDR2 ANQGSEA. The CDR3 totals 15 residues. The CDR3 is CSVEADGRGVNEQYF. The CDR3, as DNA: TGCAGCGTTGAAGCTGACGGTAGGGGAGTGAACGAGCAGTACTTC.

The gene calls are TRBV5-4 and TRBJ1-4; the D gene is possibly TRBD1 (5 bases). This CDR3 comprises 15 residues. From germline, CDR1 is SGHNT and CDR2 YYREEE (reference sequence). Trimming shortened V by 1 base and J by 5 bases, and 12 bases separated the two germline ends. This CDR3 is CASSLIGTANEKLFF. CDR3 nucleotide sequence: TGTGCCAGCAGCTTGATCGGGACGGCCAATGAAAAACTGTTTTTT.

This clone has only a few counts. The V call is TRBV6-6, the J call TRBJ2-7; 9 positions match TRBD1. Germline CDR1 reads MNHNY; CDR2 reads SVGAGI (reference sequence). CDR3 length: 16 residues. Germline trimming cut 2 bases from V and 4 bases from J; bases unmatched to any gene: 9. CDR3 sequence reads: CASSYVMGQGTYEQYF. CDR3 nucleotides: TGTGCCAGCAGTTACGTGATGGGACAGGGCACATACGAGCAGTACTTC.

The chain links TRBV18 to TRBJ2-1; 15 bases are a match to TRBD2. The V gene end was trimmed by 5 bases and the J gene end by 4 bases; junction bases not matched to a gene: 3. Germline CDR1 and CDR2: KGHSH and LQKENI. The CDR3 runs to 16 residues. The CDR3: CASSSGLAGGYNEQFF. As DNA, the CDR3 is TGTGCCAGCTCATCTGGACTAGCGGGAGGGTACAATGAGCAGTTCTTC.

The J gene is TRBJ2-1, the V gene TRBV19, with TRBD2 matching 7 bases. This CDR3 spans 14 amino acids. CDR1 is LNHDA and CDR2 is SQIVND in the germline V gene (reference sequence). The V and J ends lost 5 bases and 6 bases, in that order; junction bases with no gene match: 7. CDR3 sequence: CASSSGLVFNEQFF. The DNA of the CDR3 is TGTGCCAGTAGTTCCGGACTAGTTTTCAATGAGCAGTTCTTC.

V gene TRBV7-9 combines with J gene TRBJ2-2, with 8 bases matching TRBD1. Trimming removed 5 bases from V and 4 bases from J; junction bases left unmatched: 3. From germline, CDR1 is SEHNR and CDR2 FQNEAQ (reference sequence). The CDR3 spans 14 residues. CDR3 sequence (DNA): TGTGCCAGCAGCGTCAGGGGGCTCACCGGGGAGCTGTTTTTT. Its translation is CASSVRGLTGELFF.

This rearrangement joins TRBV5-5 to TRBJ1-3; tentatively, D is TRBD1 (5 bases). Germline CDR1 is SGHKS and CDR2 is YYEKEE (reference sequence). This CDR3 is 14 amino acids long. V lost 3 bases and J 2 bases, leaving 9 bases between the germline ends. The CDR3 nucleotides read TGTGCCAGCAGCTCCCGACAGACTGGAAACACCATATATTTT. Protein: CASSSRQTGNTIYF.

This clone has only one observation. The chain combines TRBV30 with TRBJ1-2; D is possibly TRBD1 (5 bases). Trimming pared 5 bases from V and 4 bases from J, leaving 14 bases between. In germline, CDR1 is GTSNPN, CDR2 SVGIG (reference sequence). The CDR3 contains 13 residues. The CDR3 protein is CAWVGGVSYGYTF. CDR3 DNA: TGTGCCTGGGTGGGGGGAGTCTCCTATGGCTACACCTTC.

In DNA form, the CDR3 reads TGTGCCAGCAGCTTCGACGGCAGGGCCTATAATTCACCCCTCCACTTT. This sequence encodes CASSFDGRAYNSPLHF. The chain carries TRBV5-5 and TRBJ1-6; TRBD1 might be the D (5 bases). The CDR3 consists of 16 residues. The V and J ends lost 2 bases and 2 bases respectively, with 11 bases between them. Germline CDR1 and CDR2: SGHKS and YYEKEE (reference sequence).

V and J are TRBV2 and TRBJ2-5; TRBD2 agrees at 12 bases. The length of the CDR3 is 15 residues. Per germline, CDR1 SNHLY and CDR2 FYNNEI. V lost 8 bases, J lost 0 bases, and 4 bases stayed unmatched. The CDR3 region has the DNA TGTGCCAGCGCGCTAGCGGGGGGGTACCAAGAGACCCAGTACTTC. Its translation: CASALAGGYQETQYF.

The J gene is TRBJ2-5, the V gene TRBV18, with a weak D call TRBD2 (5 bases). V lost 2 bases to trimming and J lost 3 bases, with 10 bases between them. The germline V gene encodes CDR1 KGHSH and CDR2 LQKENI. CDR3 length: 14 amino acids. The CDR3 coding sequence is TGTGCCAGCTCACCAGGACTCTCAAAAGAGACCCAGTACTTC. Its protein is CASSPGLSKETQYF.

The table lists this clone with a count of one. CDR3 region: CASSFGLAGNTGELFF. The DNA for the CDR3 is TGTGCCAGCAGCTTTGGACTAGCGGGGAACACCGGGGAGCTGTTTTTT. J is TRBJ2-2 and V is TRBV5-6, with TRBD2 identical over 11 bases. CDR1 is SGHDT, CDR2 YYEEEE, per germline. The CDR3 contains 16 residues. Trimming took 2 bases from V and 1 from J; bases not matched to a gene: 1.

The chain joins TRBV18 to TRBJ2-1; 14 nucleotides line up with TRBD2. This CDR3 spans 18 amino acids. The junction had 7 bases not matched to a gene; V was cut back by 0 bases and J by 6 bases. Germline CDR1 KGHSH, CDR2 LQKENI. CDR3 sequence reads: CASSPPPGLAGAGNEQFF. The CDR3, as DNA: TGTGCCAGCTCACCACCGCCGGGACTAGCGGGAGCGGGCAATGAGCAGTTCTTC.

The chain is built from TRBV6-5 and TRBJ2-7; D is uncertain. With 0 bases removed from V and 4 bases from J, the gap between germline ends came to 10 bases. Germline-derived CDR1 and CDR2 are MNHEY and SVGAGI. The CDR3 is made up of 14 amino acids. The CDR3 region has the DNA TGTGCCAGCAGTTACTCGCGCACCCCTTACGAGCAGTACTTC. This codes for CASSYSRTPYEQYF.

The chain employs TRBV4-2 and TRBJ2-4; 15 bases align to TRBD2. The CDR3 is made up of 17 amino acids. The V segment lost 4 bases and the J segment 8 bases; nucleotides outside the gene matches: 9. Germline CDR1 is LGHNA and CDR2 is YNFKEQ. The CDR3 DNA reads as TGTGCCAGCAGCCCAGGGACTAGCGGGGGGTCAGGTGACATTCAGTACTTC. It translates to CASSPGTSGGSGDIQYF.

The V gene is TRBV12-5, the J gene TRBJ2-7, with 7 positions matching TRBD1. The ends lost 0 bases at V and 2 bases at J; junction bases unmatched: 16. The CDR3 is 19 amino acids. Germline V gene data show CDR1 as LGHNT and CDR2 as FRNRAP. CDR3 in amino acids: CASGLVLGVGDRATYEQYF. The CDR3 DNA sequence: TGTGCTAGTGGTTTGGTACTTGGAGTGGGAGACAGGGCCACCTACGAGCAGTACTTC.

The chain recombines TRBV4-3 with TRBJ1-2; D is undetermined. The CDR3 is 16 amino acids. V was cut by 0 bases and J by 1 base, with 12 bases left in between. Germline loops: CDR1 LGHNA, CDR2 YSLEER. The CDR3 reads CASSQERRGLNYGYTF. The CDR3 coding sequence is TGCGCCAGCAGCCAAGAAAGGCGAGGGCTTAACTATGGCTACACCTTC.

The chain recombines TRBV3-1 (or the pseudogene TRBV3-2) with TRBJ1-4, with 10 nucleotides matching TRBD1. Unmatched junction bases numbered 4, after V lost 4 bases and J lost 5 bases. The CDR3 spans 15 residues. CDR1 LGHDT and CDR2 YNNKEL come from the germline V gene (reference sequence). The DNA of the CDR3 is TGTGCCAGCAGCCGCCCGGGACAGGGGAATGAAAAACTGTTTTTT. Translating gives CASSRPGQGNEKLFF.

This clone has just one count. V and J are TRBV10-2 and TRBJ1-5; the D is unclear. With 0 bases removed from V and 7 bases from J, the gap between germline ends came to 10 bases. The length of the CDR3 is 14 residues. Looked up from germline, CDR1 is WSHSY and CDR2 is SAAADI. The CDR3 DNA reads TGCGCCAGCAGTGAGTCGGGCTCGTGGCAGCCCCAGCATTTT. Translated: CASSESGSWQPQHF.